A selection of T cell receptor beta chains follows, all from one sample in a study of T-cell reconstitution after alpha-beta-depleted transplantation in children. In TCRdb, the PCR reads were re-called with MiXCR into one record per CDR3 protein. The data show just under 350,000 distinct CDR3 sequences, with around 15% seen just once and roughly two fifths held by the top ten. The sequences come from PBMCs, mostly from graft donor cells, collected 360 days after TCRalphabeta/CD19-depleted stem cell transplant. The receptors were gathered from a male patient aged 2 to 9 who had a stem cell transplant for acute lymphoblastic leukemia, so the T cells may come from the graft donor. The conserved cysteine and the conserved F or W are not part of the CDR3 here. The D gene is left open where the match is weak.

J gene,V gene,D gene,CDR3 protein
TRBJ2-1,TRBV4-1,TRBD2,ASSQEGTSGSGNEQF
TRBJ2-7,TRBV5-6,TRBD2,ASSSPAVKLAGLEEQY
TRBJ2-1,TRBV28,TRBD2,ASRTSGHNEQF
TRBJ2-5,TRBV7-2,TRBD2,AETAGGREETQY
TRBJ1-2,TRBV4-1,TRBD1,ASSQEGAGGYGYT
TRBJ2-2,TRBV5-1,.,ASSLWDTGELF
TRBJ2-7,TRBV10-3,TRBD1,ATGTGRTEQY
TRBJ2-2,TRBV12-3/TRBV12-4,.,ASSLGRLPNTGELF
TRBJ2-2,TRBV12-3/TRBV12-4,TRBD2,ATSLAGGTGELF
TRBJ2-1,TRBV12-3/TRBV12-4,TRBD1,ASSLLYAGTGSYNEQF
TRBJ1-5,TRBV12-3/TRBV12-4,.,ASSLVGARPQH
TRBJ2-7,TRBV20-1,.,SAIPVGRRFYEQY
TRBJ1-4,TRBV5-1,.,ASSSSWRENEKLF
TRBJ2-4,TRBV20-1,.,SARDPSRGNIQY
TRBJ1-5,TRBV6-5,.,ASRRGYDQPQH
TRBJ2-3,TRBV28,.,ASSFPVPPLGAKGQNTDTQY
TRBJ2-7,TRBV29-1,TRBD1,SVSPLTGASEQY
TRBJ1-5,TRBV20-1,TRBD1,SARATPGQGYSGNQPQH
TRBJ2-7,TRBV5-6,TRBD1,ASSLEAGGTYEQY
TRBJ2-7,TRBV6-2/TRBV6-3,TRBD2,ASRSHLMGTSGGSYEQY
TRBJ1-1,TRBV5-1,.,ASSLGSGGRPGAF
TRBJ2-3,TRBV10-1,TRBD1,ASSGQVSGDTQY
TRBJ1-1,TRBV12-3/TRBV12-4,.,ASSLGSGSTEAF
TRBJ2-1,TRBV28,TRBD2,ASSSASGRAYNEQF
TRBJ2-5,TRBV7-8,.,ASSFFSGDQETQY
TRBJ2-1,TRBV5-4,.,ASSSPGLGSYNEQF
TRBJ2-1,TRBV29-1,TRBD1,SASKTGGENNEQF
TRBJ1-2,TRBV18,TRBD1,ASSSGTGGTTRYGYT
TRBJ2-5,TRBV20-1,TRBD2,SAPPLAGAEETQY
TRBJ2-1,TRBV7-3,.,ASSLHHRETKRYGNEQF
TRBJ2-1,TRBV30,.,AWSVGPPQGSYNEQF